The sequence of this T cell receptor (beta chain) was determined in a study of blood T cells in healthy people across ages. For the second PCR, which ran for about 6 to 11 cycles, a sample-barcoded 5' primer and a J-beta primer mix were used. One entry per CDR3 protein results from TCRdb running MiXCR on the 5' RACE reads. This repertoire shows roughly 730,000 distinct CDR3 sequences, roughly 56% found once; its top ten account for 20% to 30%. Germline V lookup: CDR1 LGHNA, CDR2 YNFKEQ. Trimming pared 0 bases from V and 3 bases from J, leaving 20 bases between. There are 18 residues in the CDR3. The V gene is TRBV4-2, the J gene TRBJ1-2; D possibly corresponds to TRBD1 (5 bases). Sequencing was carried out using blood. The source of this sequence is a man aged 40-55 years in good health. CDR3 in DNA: TGTGCCAGCAGCCAAGATAAAGGTTCCGGCGGGGGTGACTATGGCTACACCTTC. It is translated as CASSQDKGSGGGDYGYTF.